The 32 T cell receptor beta chains given below trace back to one sample, sequenced in a study of OX40 agonist ivuxolimab in advanced cancers. Sequencing was performed with immunoSEQ multiplex PCR; in TCRdb, only in-frame clones are kept and a portion is missing. The sample carries 42,000 or so clones, approximately 83% recorded once. The material sequenced was CD4+ or CD8+ T cells sorted from blood, taken in a trial of the OX40 agonist ivuxolimab. The receptor source for this set is an adult with an advanced solid tumor such as melanoma, head and neck, liver or kidney cancer.

The J gene is TRBJ1-5, the V gene TRBV14; D gene unclear. The V end lost 0 bases, the J end lost 6 bases, and 18 bases lay between the germline ends. Germline V lookup: CDR1 SGHDN, CDR2 FVKESK. This CDR3 spans 17 amino acids. CDR3 protein: CASSQDLQFYCSQPQHF. CDR3 coding DNA: TGTGCCAGCAGCCAAGATCTACAGTTCTATTGCAGTCAGCCCCAGCATTTT.

The DNA for the CDR3 is TGTGCCAGTGCGACTAGCGGATACACAGATACGCAGTATTTT. It yields the protein CASATSGYTDTQYF. The chain employs TRBV19 and TRBJ2-3; 9 bases fit TRBD2. Germline V gene sequence: CDR1 LNHDA, CDR2 SQIVND (reference sequence). This CDR3 contains 14 residues. After removal of 8 bases from V and 2 bases from J, the junction contained 5 bases not matched to a gene.

This chain connects TRBV7-9 to TRBJ1-4; D is possibly TRBD1 (6 bases). The germline gives CDR1 SEHNR, CDR2 FQNEAQ (reference sequence). V was shortened by 6 bases and J by 2 bases, with 13 bases between the two germline ends. The CDR3 runs to 15 residues. DNA of the CDR3: TGTGCCAGCAGAACAAACAGGGCGACTAATGAAAAACTGTTTTTT. Its translation: CASRTNRATNEKLFF.

This clone has more than one count but fewer than ten. The rearrangement links TRBV28 to TRBJ2-3; D tentatively reads TRBD1 or TRBD2 (6 bases each). Trimming stripped 2 bases from V and 6 bases from J, with 9 bases between. The CDR3 covers 13 residues. Germline CDR1 MDHEN, CDR2 SYDVKM. As DNA, the CDR3 is TGTGCCAGCAGTTTAGGGGGGCCGGATACGCAGTATTTT. This encodes CASSLGGPDTQYF.

This chain links TRBV30 with TRBJ2-7; weak D call: TRBD2 (5 bases). CDR1 GTSNPN and CDR2 SVGIG come from the germline V gene (reference sequence). V was trimmed by 0 bases and J by 8 bases, leaving 11 bases between them. There are 12 residues in the CDR3. CDR3 nucleotide sequence: TGTGCCTGGAGTGTACTTGAGGGAAAGCAGTACTTC. Its protein product is CAWSVLEGKQYF.

The rearrangement links TRBV18 to TRBJ1-1; TRBD1 is a possible D gene (5 bases). Germline CDR1 KGHSH, CDR2 LQKENI. This CDR3 has 15 residues. Trimming shortened V by 1 base and J by 1 base, and 10 bases separated the two germline ends. CDR3 nucleotides: TGTGCCAGCTCACCACGAAGAGACAGGAACACTGAAGCTTTCTTT. Translated, it gives CASSPRRDRNTEAFF. Using reference TRBV18 and TRBJ1-1 for the parts outside the CDR3, the full variable domain is NAGVMQNPRHLVRRRGQEARLRCSPMKGHSHVYWYRQLPEEGLKFMVYLQKENIIDESGMPKERFSAEFPKEGPSILRIQQVVRGDSAAYFCASSPRRDRNTEAFFGQGTRLTVV.

This chain uses TRBV27 with TRBJ2-3; TRBD2 agrees at 10 bases. Trimming removed 5 bases from V and 0 bases from J; junction bases left unmatched: 8. The length of the CDR3 is 17 residues. The germline gives CDR1 MNHEY, CDR2 SMNVEV (reference sequence). The CDR3 nucleotides are TGTGCCAGCAGTCCAACCGGACTAGCGGCTAGCACAGATACGCAGTATTTT. Translation gives CASSPTGLAASTDTQYF.

The V call is TRBV4-1, the J call TRBJ2-2; 9 nucleotides agree with TRBD1. Losses at the gene ends were 4 bases for V and 5 bases for J; bases not matched to a gene: 8. CDR1 and CDR2 from the germline V gene are MGHRA and YSYEKL. The CDR3 covers 16 residues. CDR3 sequence: CASSPGLTGGTGELFF. DNA of the CDR3: TGCGCCAGCAGCCCCGGGTTGACAGGGGGTACCGGGGAGCTGTTTTTT.

Concerning this clone itself: Compared with germline, one end of the junction differs, possibly owing to a read error. V and J are TRBV19 and TRBJ1-2, with 12 bases identical to TRBD1. The CDR3 length is 15 residues. In germline, CDR1 is LNHDA, CDR2 SQIVND (reference sequence). The CDR3 DNA reads TGTGCCAGTAGAACCGGGACAGGGGGCATCTATGACTACACCTTC. Translating gives CASRTGTGGIYDYTF.

The J gene is TRBJ2-1, the V gene TRBV7-8; D uncertain. Germline V gene data show CDR1 as SGHVS and CDR2 as FQNEAQ. V dropped 3 bases and J dropped 0 bases, with 6 bases sitting between them. The CDR3 is 14 residues long. The CDR3 sequence is CASSLPSSYNEQFF. In DNA, the CDR3 is TGTGCCAGCAGCTTGCCGAGCTCCTACAATGAGCAGTTCTTC.

This chain uses TRBV7-3 with TRBJ2-5; D remains unclear. Germline V gene lookup returns CDR1 SGHTA and CDR2 FQGTGA. The CDR3 loop spans 13 amino acids. Deletions cut 2 bases from V and 3 bases from J, with 7 bases between. CDR3: CASSLRREETQYF. CDR3 coding DNA: TGTGCCAGCAGCTTACGTCGGGAAGAGACCCAGTACTTC.

The J gene is TRBJ1-5, the V gene TRBV10-3, with D possibly TRBD1 on 6 matching bases. The germline V and J ends were trimmed by 0 bases and 4 bases, with 16 bases remaining between them. This CDR3 has 17 residues. Germline V gives CDR1 ENHRY, CDR2 SYGVKD. The CDR3 spells CAISESGGAMANQPQHF. In DNA, the CDR3 is TGTGCCATCAGTGAGTCAGGGGGGGCAATGGCTAATCAGCCCCAGCATTTT.

The chain recombines TRBV4-3 with TRBJ1-1, with a possible D match to TRBD1 (5 bases). Germline values: CDR1 LGHNA, CDR2 YSLEER. V was pared by 0 bases and J by 5 bases, with 10 bases between. This CDR3 has 14 amino acids. CDR3 sequence: CASSQDRDWTEAFF. CDR3 nucleotide sequence: TGCGCCAGCAGCCAAGACAGGGACTGGACTGAAGCTTTCTTT.

The chain employs TRBV16 and TRBJ1-1; unclear D gene. The CDR3 contains 16 residues. Trimming left V 4 bases short and J 0 bases short, with 15 bases between. From germline, CDR1 is KGHSY and CDR2 FQNENV. CDR3 DNA: TGTGCCAGCAGCCCCTCAGCCGGACTGATGAACACTGAAGCTTTCTTT. It codes for CASSPSAGLMNTEAFF. The variable domain in full, completed from reference TRBV16 and TRBJ1-1, reads GEEVAQTPKHLVRGEGQKAKLYCAPIKGHSYVFWYQQVLKNEFKFLISFQNENVFDETGMPKERFSAKCLPNSPCSLEIQATKLEDSAVYFCASSPSAGLMNTEAFFGQGTRLTVV.

This chain links TRBV18 with TRBJ1-1, with a weak D call TRBD1 (5 bases). This CDR3 is 13 amino acids long. Trimming took off 5 bases at V and 4 bases at J, with 11 bases between the two ends. CDR1 and CDR2 from the germline V gene are KGHSH and LQKENI. Here the CDR3 reads CASSAVGGTEAFF. CDR3 in DNA: TGTGCCAGCTCAGCAGTGGGGGGCACTGAAGCTTTCTTT.

The chain has TRBV10-2 and TRBJ2-1; 12 positions agree with TRBD1. CDR1 and CDR2 (germline): WSHSY, SAAADI. This CDR3 is 14 amino acids long. The ends lost 6 bases at V and 8 bases at J; junction bases unmatched: 5. CDR3 sequence reads: CASSRDRGPHEQFF. CDR3 sequence (DNA): TGCGCCAGCAGCCGGGACAGGGGGCCCCATGAGCAGTTCTTC.

The V and J genes are TRBV6-5 and TRBJ1-4; no clear D gene. Germline V gene sequence: CDR1 MNHEY, CDR2 SVGAGI. The ends were cut back, 6 bases at V and 8 bases at J, with 13 bases in the middle. This CDR3 is built from 13 residues. The CDR3 DNA sequence: TGTGCCAGCAGACGCCGGGAGCCAGAAAAACTGTTTTTT. Protein sequence: CASRRREPEKLFF.

The rearrangement uses TRBV27 and TRBJ1-5, with D possibly being TRBD1 (6 bases). Germline lookup yields CDR1 MNHEY and CDR2 SMNVEV (reference sequence). The V end was cut by 6 bases, the J end by 6 bases, with 15 bases between. The CDR3 covers 14 residues. DNA of the CDR3: TGTGCCAGCAGCCAGGGGACCCGGGGTCAGCCCCAGCATTTT. Translation: CASSQGTRGQPQHF.

The chain uses TRBV7-2 and TRBJ2-2; 9 positions agree with TRBD2. Germline CDR1 SGHTA, CDR2 FQGNSA. The CDR3 contains 15 residues. V gave up 4 bases and J gave up 9 bases; unmatched junction bases: 9. The CDR3 DNA reads as TGTGCCAGCAGCTCCTCCGGGACTAGCATTAGGGAGCTGTTTTTT. Protein product: CASSSSGTSIRELFF.

This sequence joins TRBV10-3 and TRBJ2-1; 14 bases line up with TRBD2. V lost 6 bases and J lost 5; bases outside the gene matches: 3. CDR3 length: 15 amino acids. Germline values: CDR1 ENHRY, CDR2 SYGVKD. CDR3 DNA sequence: TGTGCCATCAGCTTGACTAGCGGGAGGGACAATGAGCAGTTCTTC. This encodes CAISLTSGRDNEQFF.

The rearrangement uses TRBV4-1 and TRBJ2-1; 12 nucleotides line up with TRBD2. V lost 8 bases, J lost 8 bases, and 13 bases stayed unmatched. The V gene's germline CDR1 is MGHRA and CDR2 YSYEKL. This CDR3 contains 16 residues. The CDR3, as DNA: TGCGCCAGCTCCGGGGTACTAGCGGGGGGTCATGATGAGCAGTTCTTC. Its protein is CASSGVLAGGHDEQFF.

This chain connects TRBV6-5 to TRBJ1-2, with D maybe TRBD1 (5 bases). Trimming cost V 7 bases and J 4 bases, with 19 bases left between them. Germline values: CDR1 MNHEY, CDR2 SVGAGI. This CDR3 comprises 15 residues. CDR3 in amino acids: CASISHPQGVYGYTF. The CDR3 DNA reads TGTGCCAGCATCTCACACCCCCAGGGTGTCTATGGCTACACCTTC.

The V gene is TRBV7-2, the J gene TRBJ1-1; TRBD1 might be the D (5 bases). CDR1 and CDR2 from the germline V gene are SGHTA and FQGNSA. The CDR3 totals 14 residues. With 4 bases removed from V and 3 bases from J, the gap between germline ends came to 12 bases. The CDR3 is CASSSQGLYTEAFF. The CDR3, as DNA: TGTGCCAGCAGCTCCCAGGGCCTTTACACTGAAGCTTTCTTT.

V is TRBV7-3 and J is TRBJ1-2; TRBD1 matches 9 bases. The CDR3 loop spans 14 amino acids. V gave up 3 bases and J gave up 3 bases; unmatched junction bases: 2. The germline CDR1 and CDR2 sequences are SGHTA and FQGTGA. CDR3 sequence reads: CASSLTGGYYGYTF. CDR3 nucleotide sequence: TGTGCCAGCAGCTTGACAGGGGGGTACTATGGCTACACCTTC.

This clone has a handful of counts. The V gene is TRBV6-1, the J gene TRBJ2-3, with unresolved D. V lost 0 bases and J 0 bases, leaving 7 bases between the germline ends. The length of the CDR3 is 15 residues. CDR1 MNHNS and CDR2 SASEGT come from the germline V gene. DNA of the CDR3: TGTGCCAGCAGTGAAGCAGACATAAGCACAGATACGCAGTATTTT. The encoded protein is CASSEADISTDTQYF.

The count of this clone is one. This rearrangement joins TRBV4-1 to TRBJ1-3, with D possibly matching TRBD1 (6 bases). The V end lost 0 bases, the J end lost 0 bases, and 15 bases lay between the germline ends. Germline V gene sequence: CDR1 MGHRA, CDR2 YSYEKL. The CDR3 length is 18 residues. In nucleotides, the CDR3 is TGCGCCAGCAGCCAAGATCTTCCCAGGGGAAGCTCTGGAAACACCATATATTTT. This codes for CASSQDLPRGSSGNTIYF.

This chain connects TRBV9 to TRBJ2-2; tentative D call: TRBD2 (5 bases). The CDR3 covers 15 residues. V gave up 0 bases and J gave up 5 bases, with 11 bases separating them. Germline CDR1 is SGDLS and CDR2 is YYNGEE. CDR3 DNA: TGTGCCAGCAGCGTAGCCCCCACTAGAACCGGGGAGCTGTTTTTT. This translates into CASSVAPTRTGELFF.

The chain has TRBV19 and TRBJ1-1; TRBD1 matches 10 bases. CDR1 and CDR2 from the germline V gene are LNHDA and SQIVND (reference sequence). There are 18 residues in the CDR3. Trimming removed 8 bases from V and 0 bases from J; junction bases left unmatched: 15. The CDR3 sequence is CASSDSDRGFYMNTEAFF. CDR3 nucleotide sequence: TGTGCCAGTTCTGACTCGGACAGGGGGTTCTACATGAACACTGAAGCTTTCTTT.

J is TRBJ2-6 and V is TRBV19, with D uncertain. Germline loops: CDR1 LNHDA, CDR2 SQIVND (reference sequence). Trimming pared 4 bases from V and 4 bases from J, leaving 8 bases between. CDR3 length: 14 amino acids. Here the CDR3 reads CASSRMSGANVLTF. In nucleotides, the CDR3 is TGTGCCAGTAGTAGAATGTCGGGGGCCAACGTCCTGACTTTC.

DNA for the CDR3: TGTGCCAGCAGTGAAGCGTTGTCTGCGGGAGGGCCACGGGAGCAGTACTTC. Its protein product is CASSEALSAGGPREQYF. This chain joins TRBV6-1 and TRBJ2-7; 9 bases align to TRBD2. The V gene end was trimmed by 0 bases and the J gene end by 7 bases; junction bases not matched to a gene: 13. CDR3 length: 17 amino acids. Germline V gives CDR1 MNHNS, CDR2 SASEGT.

The chain employs TRBV19 and TRBJ1-1, with TRBD1 identical over 8 bases. CDR1 and CDR2 (germline): LNHDA, SQIVND (reference sequence). The length of the CDR3 is 15 residues. The ends lost 7 bases at V and 4 bases at J; junction bases unmatched: 11. The CDR3 sequence: CASTHPGGNGTEAFF. DNA of the CDR3: TGTGCCAGTACCCATCCAGGGGGCAACGGCACTGAAGCTTTCTTT.

The chain links TRBV27 to TRBJ1-1; D is unclear. V lost 7 bases and J lost 4, with 10 bases in between. Germline CDR1 and CDR2: MNHEY and SMNVEV (reference sequence). This CDR3 comprises 12 residues. The chain's CDR3 is CASKGGITEAFF. The CDR3 DNA follows: TGTGCCAGCAAAGGAGGCATCACTGAAGCTTTCTTT.